The text below deals with one T cell receptor beta chain. The antigen is unknown. The source of the sample is a study of T-cell memory formation after mild COVID-19. TCRdb re-called the 5' RACE reads with MiXCR, one entry per CDR3 protein. This sample has hundreds of thousands of distinct CDR3 sequences; around 28% occur once, and the top ten carry 13%. Broader study findings: Some clones that responded turned up in pre-infection memory, which suggests that cross-reactive memory joined in. For contracting clones, CD4+ ones sat mainly in CM and EM, CD8+ in EMRA. Day 37-peaking second-wave clones had unconfirmed SARS-CoV-2 specificity.

Sequencing used PBMCs or a T cell subset sorted from them (not recorded which). The clonotype comes from an adult woman who had mild COVID-19 (a few samples of this study predate the infection). Cell type and time point are not known.

As DNA, the CDR3 is TGTGCCAGCAGCGAAGGGACAGGCTATTTTACCTACGAGCAGTACTTC. This gives the protein CASSEGTGYFTYEQYF. The chain uses TRBV11-2 and TRBJ2-7; 8 bases map to TRBD1. Per germline, CDR1 SGHAT and CDR2 FQNNGV. Losses at the gene ends were 5 bases for V and 2 bases for J; bases not matched to a gene: 11. The CDR3 spans 16 residues.